This TCR beta chain appears in the sequencing data of a study of cytomegalovirus exposure and HLA in healthy donors (dated by TCRdb to about 2017). Background for the entire study: According to an earlier analysis of around 600 of the donors, about 179 million T cells yielded 100 million or so unique TCR beta sequences and less than 300 Gb of sequence data. Class I and class II HLA loci were covered by the typing at four-digit resolution. In addition to the first cohort of roughly 670 subjects, a separate validation cohort of 120 different subjects was used. Donor age, sex, ethnicity and CMV serostatus were compiled together with the repertoire data. Because of strong linkage in the cohort, 4 to 6 DR-DQ haplotypes were treated as single units for association and clustering. The study aimed to test whether cataloging public T cell receptors could reveal signatures of past pathogen exposure. Approximately 310 gigabases of sequencing data and approximately 80 million unique TCR sequences were included in an early release covering under 650 HLA-typed donors. Typing coverage varied by locus: roughly 629-640 donors for A, B, C, DRB1 and DQB1; roughly 500 for DQA1; more than 600 for DPA1; under 490 for DPB1. In a later analysis, previously published TCR beta repertoires from 550 to 700 donors were re-analyzed and high-resolution HLA genotyping was added so that TCR occurrence patterns could be studied. Among the roughly 390 genotyped donors, more than 70% belonged to the genetic ancestry cluster associated with self-reported Caucasian donors. An earlier analysis of about 620 of the donors applied high-throughput TCR beta sequencing to assess whether each TCR beta V gene segment acted as functional or pseudogenic. A later genetic analysis used genome-wide SNP genotypes for about 65% of the 666 donors, treating that subset as a discovery cohort. To predict cytomegalovirus infection status, the study combined high-throughput TCR immunosequencing, statistical association of individual TCRs with disease status, and machine learning. All discovery cohort repertoires had been generated using a single sequencing platform. On average, roughly 240,000 unique TCR beta nucleotide sequences were sequenced per donor among some 430 genotyped donors of the cohort, with around 19% of those sequences being non-productive. The later analysis used no new phenotypic data to find candidate immune exposures, relying instead on TCR beta sequences and their occurrence across donors. Using immunosequencing, the study profiled T cell repertoires from 640 or so subjects and related those repertoires to cytomegalovirus serostatus. Summary of the overall study and its limitations: In an earlier analysis of fewer than 700 of the donors, most TCR beta V segments appeared in productive rearrangements about 87% or about 30% of the time, broadly matching IMGT annotations. Sequencing depth was assumed to be roughly uniform across donors in the presence/absence analyses, though that assumption may not hold. A further reported finding was that TCR beta sequences accurately predicted the HLA-A and HLA-B alleles for most subjects in the first cohort. For the cohort, immune exposure information was limited to CMV serostatus. Several of the top co-occurrence clusters appeared to be linked to parvovirus B19, influenza, CMV and Epstein-Barr virus, according to a later analysis. Most TCR sequences were observed very rarely across donors, whereas some public TCRs were present in many individuals. Because counts were too low, 15 to 20 rarely observed V segments, including chromosome 9 orphons, were left out of the earlier analysis of roughly 600 of the donors. Because HLA typing was missing for some donors at each locus, association tests included only the typed subset. In a later analysis, 15,000 to 20,000 TCR beta sequences were associated with specific HLA alleles at a false discovery rate of 0.05. A later analysis found that TCR association rates varied across HLA loci, with DRB1 alleles showing the most associated TCRs and HLA-C alleles the fewest. In the study, 150 to 200 TCR beta chains were listed as associated with cytomegalovirus. According to a later analysis, most CMV-associated TCR beta chains appeared to be HLA-restricted, and the HLA associations seemed to be driven largely by CMV exposure. A later genetic analysis reported fewer N-insertions in productive TCRs among donors in an Asian-associated ancestry cluster than the roughly 720-donor mean. Linkage disequilibrium might explain the correlated functional status among segregating V segments, but an unknown experimental factor could not be ruled out. An association between a missense DCLRE1C variant and V-gene and J-gene trimming of TCR beta chains was found in a later genetic analysis and replicated in an independent cohort. In a later analysis, HLA-associated TCR beta chains were found to be more clonally expanded and to have lower generation probabilities than equally common non-associated chains. Some IMGT-functional V segments, including TRBV6-2 and TRBV6-3, could not be told apart with the 87-base-pair reads, so those segments were excluded. When HLA alleles, especially DR and DQ, strongly co-occurred, attributing TCR associations to individual alleles was difficult. Cytomegalovirus status was reported to be diagnosed by the classifier with high specificity and sensitivity in both the original and validation cohorts. This cohort had only TCR beta chains sequenced, and the lack of alpha or paired-chain data limited which features could be detected. A few of the identified cytomegalovirus-associated TCR beta chains were confirmed in vitro to be specific for cytomegalovirus antigens. The authors suggested that the approach could potentially be extended to other disease states and immunological phenotypes. A cluster of highly shared sequence variants was judged likely to represent a technical artifact of the sequencing pipeline.

The cohort consisted of some 730 healthy bone marrow donors. At the time of sampling, all cohort members were nominally healthy, though unrecorded immune exposures were likely present. The donor was CMV seronegative and belonged to the group of 350 to 400 seronegative cohort members. Each donor provided a peripheral blood sample, and peripheral blood mononuclear cells were used for TCR beta sequencing. The Qiagen DNeasy Blood Extraction Kit was used to extract genomic DNA from the blood cell samples. Receptor amplification or capture employed the immunoSEQ multiplex PCR assay. A mixture of 60 forward primers for TCR Vbeta segments and 13 reverse primers for TCR Jbeta segments was used in the multiplex PCR. The CDR3 region of rearranged TCR beta genes was amplified from genomic DNA with a multiplex PCR assay. The amplified TCR beta libraries were sequenced on the Illumina HiSeq System as 87-base-pair reads. As for the original processing: Across the 500 to 700 repertoires, a later analysis counted around 80 million unique TCR beta chains, about 10 million of which were shared by at least two donors. To remove PCR and sequencing errors, raw reads were error-corrected and collapsed into unique sequences using a nearest-neighbor algorithm that merged closely related sequences. V, D and J gene segments were assigned by aligning CDR3 sequences to IMGT reference sequences. For a sequence to be retained, a match of at least six nucleotides was required to both a V gene segment and a J gene segment. A rearrangement was called productive if the CDR3 had no stop codons and remained in frame with V and J, and every other rearrangement was called non-productive. Following IMGT convention, CDR3 was defined as the stretch from the second conserved V-encoded cysteine up to the conserved J-encoded phenylalanine. In an earlier analysis of 500 to 650 of the donors, sequences lacking an unambiguous match to a single V gene segment were excluded. In an earlier analysis of more than 500 of the donors, a V segment was called functional when productive rearrangements were above 56.7%, and segregating when the standard deviation between donors exceeded 5%. A statistical classification framework was built for diagnosing cytomegalovirus status from the catalog of TCR beta chain sequences. In a later analysis, TCR nucleotide sequences were compared against IMGT/GENE-DB human TR gene sequences so that V and J genes could be assigned. A later analysis assigned CDR3 sequences and most-parsimonious VDJ recombination scenarios with the TCRdist pipeline. In a later analysis, every TCR beta chain was defined by the combination of its CDR3 amino acid sequence and its V-gene family, and reads without a unique V-gene family were dropped. A later analysis removed several hundred highly shared, low-generation-probability nucleotide sequences to deal with suspected cross-contamination and a sequencing artifact. A later analysis calculated a clonal expansion index for each public chain from normalized within-repertoire ranks of inferred template counts. In a later analysis, generation probabilities were computed using a VDJ recombination model fitted to out-of-frame rearrangements, and the results were checked against IGoR. A later analysis scored TCR-TCR, TCR-HLA and TCR-CMV co-occurrence with hypergeometric tests, applying a repertoire-size bias correction to TCR pairs. A later analysis estimated false discovery rates by permuting HLA or CMV assignments 20 times. In a later analysis, co-occurring TCRs were grouped with DBSCAN, and TCRdist sequence similarity was added when clustering was performed within HLA-allele-positive subsets. Co-occurrence clustering excluded repertoires with fewer than 30,000 or more than 120,000 public chains, plus five with anomalous nucleotide sharing. What TCRdb holds here is the immuneACCESS table cut down to in-frame rearrangements. Part of the clones is not present; checked against another copy, under half of the missing clones reflect an unresolved V gene, and the others are unexplained. Clone size and V and J calls were adopted from that table, with D and trimming inferred from the DNA. The sample table lists approximately 210,000 clones, about four fifths of them with a count of one. Of the sample, approximately 1% is held by the ten largest clones.

Taken from the germline V gene, the CDR1 and CDR2 loops are SNHLY and FYNNEI. The CDR3 has 12 amino acids, counting the end cysteine and phenylalanine. Left in the record is the CDR3 DNA by itself, 36 bases read in frame from the first base. The germline V end is reduced by 4 bases and the J end by 13 bases; junction bases left unmatched: 5. As concerns this clone: What antigen it recognizes has not been identified. There are no base qualities to consult, and no much larger clone falls within one base.

The receptor was isolated from a middle-aged woman in good health and CMV-seronegative. What was sequenced was PBMCs. The chain joins TRBV2 to TRBJ1-4; 8 central nucleotides agree with TRBD1. The DNA is as follows: TGTGCCAGCAGTGTTGGGACAGGCGGACTGTTTTTT. It is translated as CASSVGTGGLFF. The entire variable domain, with the stretches around the CDR3 drawn from the reference TRBV2 and TRBJ1-4 proteins, is EPEVTQTPSHQVTQMGQEVILRCVPISNHLYFYWYRQILGQKVEFLVSFYNNEISEKSEIFDDQFSVERPDGSNFTLKIRSTKLEDSAMYFCASSVGTGGLFFGSGTQLSVL.